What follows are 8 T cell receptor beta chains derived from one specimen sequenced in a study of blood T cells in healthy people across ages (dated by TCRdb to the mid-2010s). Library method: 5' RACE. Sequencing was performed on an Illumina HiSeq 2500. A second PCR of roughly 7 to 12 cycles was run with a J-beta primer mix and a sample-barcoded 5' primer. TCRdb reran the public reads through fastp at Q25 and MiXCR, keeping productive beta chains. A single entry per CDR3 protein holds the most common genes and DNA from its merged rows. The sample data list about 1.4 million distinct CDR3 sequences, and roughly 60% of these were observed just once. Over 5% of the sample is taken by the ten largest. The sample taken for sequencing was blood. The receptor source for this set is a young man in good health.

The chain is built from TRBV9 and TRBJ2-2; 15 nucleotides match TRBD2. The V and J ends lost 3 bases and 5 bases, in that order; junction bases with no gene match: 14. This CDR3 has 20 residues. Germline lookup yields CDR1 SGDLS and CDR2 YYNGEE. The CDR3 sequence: CASSGPSSGLAGGSTGELFF. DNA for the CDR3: TGTGCCAGCAGCGGCCCCTCCTCGGGACTAGCGGGAGGAAGTACCGGGGAGCTGTTTTTT.

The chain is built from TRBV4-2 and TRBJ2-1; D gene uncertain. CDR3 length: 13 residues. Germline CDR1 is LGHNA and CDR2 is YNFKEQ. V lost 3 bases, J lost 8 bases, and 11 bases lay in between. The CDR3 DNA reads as TGTGCCAGCAGCCAGGACCTCTGGGATGAGCAGTTCTTC. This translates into CASSQDLWDEQFF.

CDR3 residues: CAISESGLAENTGELFF. The CDR3 bases are TGTGCCATCAGTGAGTCGGGGCTAGCGGAGAACACCGGGGAGCTGTTTTTT. The V and J genes are TRBV10-3 and TRBJ2-2, with 7 nucleotides matching TRBD2. There are 17 residues in the CDR3. Per germline, CDR1 ENHRY and CDR2 SYGVKD. The J segment lost 1 base and the V segment lost 0 bases, leaving 5 bases of the junction unmatched.

CDR3 DNA: TGCGCCAGCAGCCAAGAAAGGGGCTGGGGTCGGGAGACCCAGTACTTC. Translating gives CASSQERGWGRETQYF. The rearrangement joins TRBV4-1 to TRBJ2-5, with D perhaps matching TRBD1 (5 bases). The CDR3 sequence is 16 residues long. Germline V gives CDR1 MGHRA, CDR2 YSYEKL. The germline V and J ends were trimmed by 0 bases and 5 bases, with 16 bases remaining between them.

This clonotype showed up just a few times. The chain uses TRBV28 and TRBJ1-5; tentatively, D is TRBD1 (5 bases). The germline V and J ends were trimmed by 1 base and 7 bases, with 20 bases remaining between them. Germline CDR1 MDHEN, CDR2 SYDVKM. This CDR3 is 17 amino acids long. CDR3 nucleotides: TGTGCCAGCAGTTTATTTCCCCGGACATACCCGAGACAGCCCCAGCATTTT. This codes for CASSLFPRTYPRQPQHF.

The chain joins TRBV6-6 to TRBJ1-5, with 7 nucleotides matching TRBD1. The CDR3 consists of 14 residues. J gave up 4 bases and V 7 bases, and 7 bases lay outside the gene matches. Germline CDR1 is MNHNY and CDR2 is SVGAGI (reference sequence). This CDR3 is CASNDRAGNQPQHF. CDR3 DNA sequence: TGTGCCAGCAACGACAGGGCAGGGAATCAGCCCCAGCATTTT.

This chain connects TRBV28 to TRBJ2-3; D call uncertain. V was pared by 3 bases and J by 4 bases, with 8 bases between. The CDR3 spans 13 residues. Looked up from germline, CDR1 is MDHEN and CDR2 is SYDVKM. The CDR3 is CASSLMGSDTQYF. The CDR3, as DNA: TGTGCCAGCAGTTTGATGGGGTCAGATACGCAGTATTTT.

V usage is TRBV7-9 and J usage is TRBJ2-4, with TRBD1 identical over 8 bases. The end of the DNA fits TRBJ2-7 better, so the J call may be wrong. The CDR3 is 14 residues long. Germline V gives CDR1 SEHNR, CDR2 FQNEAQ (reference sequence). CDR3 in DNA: TGTGCCAGCAGCGGACGGGACAGGTTCTACGAGCAGTACTTC. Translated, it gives CASSGRDRFYEQYF.